Below, 2 T cell receptor beta chains from the same sample are listed, as sequenced in a study of T-cell memory formation after mild COVID-19 (dated by TCRdb to about 2021). Library method: 5' RACE. For sequencing, an Illumina NovaSeq 6000 was employed. TCRdb reprocessing: public reads trimmed at Q25 with fastp, clones called with MiXCR, in-frame beta chains kept. Each entry merges the rows of one CDR3 protein and shows their most common DNA and genes. Across this sample there are tens of thousands of distinct CDR3 sequences, with under 7.5% seen only once. 1.4% of the sample comes from the top ten. The material sequenced was PBMCs or a T cell subset sorted from them (not recorded which). Receptor source: a man aged 18 to 35 who had mild COVID-19 (a few samples of this study predate the infection). The sample titles of this study are shuffled in the database, so cell type and time point are left out; the donor was told from shared clones.

The V call is TRBV5-6, the J call TRBJ2-3, with D perhaps TRBD2 (5 bases). The CDR3 runs 15 residues. Looked up from germline, CDR1 is SGHDT and CDR2 is YYEEEE. Trimming cost V 3 bases and J 6 bases, with 17 bases left between them. In nucleotides, the CDR3 is TGTGCCAGCAGCTGGGGAATGCGGGTTTCGGATACGCAGTATTTT. Translating it yields CASSWGMRVSDTQYF.

This chain connects TRBV6-2 or TRBV6-3 to TRBJ2-5; unclear D gene. Per germline, CDR1 MNHEY and CDR2 SVGEGT. This CDR3 is 12 amino acids long. V lost 5 bases and J 5 bases, leaving 9 bases between the germline ends. The CDR3 protein is CASSPEVETQYF. The DNA for the CDR3 is TGTGCCAGCAGTCCCGAAGTGGAGACCCAGTACTTC.